This TCR beta chain was sequenced in a study of shared clonotypes between healthy human individuals. With regard to this clone: What it binds is not known.

In the original processing: Sequence data from immunoSEQ were junction-only and lacked quality scores; consequently, filtering differed. Profiling relied on immunoSEQ multiplex PCR, and the TCRdb table lists in-frame clones only, not all of them. That table is the source of V, J and clone size, and D and trimming were worked out from the DNA. The data hold some 2,000,000 clones, with about 95% observed a single time. The naive CD8 population came from CD45RO-negative cells selected for CCR7, without terminally differentiated effector memory CD45RA+ cells. Study-wide results and limits: The expectation was that sequencing depth would affect clonotype sharing among donors. Roughly 4.6% of naive CD4 clonotypes were common to a few donors.

Trimming shortened V by 1 base and J by 2 bases, and 13 bases separated the two germline ends. The germline gives CDR1 SGDLS, CDR2 YYNGEE. The CDR3 consists of 16 residues. The receptor comes from a man between 18 and 35 years old in good health. V is TRBV9 and J is TRBJ2-1; maybe TRBD2 (6 bases). The specimen was naive CD8+ T cells sorted from blood. The CDR3 sequence: CASSVSTRETYNEQFF. The DNA for the CDR3 is TGTGCCAGCAGCGTAAGCACCCGGGAGACCTACAATGAGCAGTTCTTC.